The 10 T cell receptor beta chains reported below all come from one sample, sequenced in a study of OX40 agonist ivuxolimab in advanced cancers. The protocol was immunoSEQ multiplex PCR, while the TCRdb copy is restricted to in-frame clones and leaves out a portion. The table lists about 62,000 clones, approximately 92% of them singletons. This specimen consisted of CD4+ or CD8+ T cells sorted from blood, obtained in a trial of the OX40 agonist ivuxolimab. These receptors were obtained from an adult with an advanced solid tumor such as melanoma, head and neck, liver or kidney cancer.

This chain uses TRBV19 with TRBJ2-7; D remains unclear. Germline-derived CDR1 and CDR2 are LNHDA and SQIVND (reference sequence). Deletions cut 5 bases from V and 3 bases from J, with 8 bases between. This CDR3 has 12 residues. CDR3 sequence (DNA): TGTGCCAGTAGTGTGGATGGCTACGAGCAGTACTTC. This sequence encodes CASSVDGYEQYF.

V and J are TRBV27 and TRBJ2-7; a possible D gene is TRBD2 (5 bases). The ends were cut back, 5 bases at V and 1 base at J, with 12 bases in the middle. Germline assignment: CDR1 MNHEY and CDR2 SMNVEV (reference sequence). There are 14 residues in the CDR3. Written as DNA, the CDR3 is TGTGCCAGCAGTATAACCGGGATTTCCTACGAGCAGTACTTC. It specifies CASSITGISYEQYF.

This clone occurred a few times. The rearrangement uses TRBV25-1 and TRBJ2-5; D is perhaps TRBD1 (6 bases). The V end was cut by 6 bases, the J end by 2 bases, with 10 bases between. In germline, CDR1 is MGHDK, CDR2 SYGVNS. The CDR3 length is 13 residues. The CDR3 sequence: CASSKQGQETQYF. CDR3 sequence (DNA): TGTGCCAGCAGCAAACAGGGACAAGAGACCCAGTACTTC.

V and J are TRBV30 and TRBJ2-7; TRBD2 might be the D (6 bases). CDR1 is GTSNPN, CDR2 SVGIG, per germline (reference sequence). This CDR3 spans 11 amino acids. Trimming took 7 bases from V and 9 from J, leaving 16 bases between them. CDR3 nucleotides: TGTGCCTTCCGGGACCCCGGGAGGCAGTACTTC. This gives the protein CAFRDPGRQYF.

The chain joins TRBV14 to TRBJ1-1, with 7 bases that match TRBD1. The germline CDR1 and CDR2 sequences are SGHDN and FVKESK. The CDR3 runs 12 residues. V shed 4 bases, J shed 8 bases, and the junction held 4 bases outside the gene matches. The CDR3 DNA is TGTGCCAGCAGCCGACAACAGGGGGAAGCTTTCTTT. Protein product: CASSRQQGEAFF.

The CDR3 DNA reads as TGTGCCAGCAGTGGGGGGCCCCCAGGAGATGCAGATACGCAGTATTTT. Residues: CASSGGPPGDADTQYF. The chain is built from TRBV2 and TRBJ2-3, with D maybe TRBD1 (6 bases). V shed 4 bases and J shed 4 bases, with 18 bases lying between them. Looked up from germline, CDR1 is SNHLY and CDR2 is FYNNEI. The CDR3 sequence is 16 residues long.

V gene TRBV27 combines with J gene TRBJ2-2, with TRBD1 matching over 7 bases. Germline loops: CDR1 MNHEY, CDR2 SMNVEV (reference sequence). The CDR3 totals 14 residues. V dropped 5 bases and J dropped 6; count of bases not matched to a gene: 6. This CDR3 is CASSLTGTAGELFF. As DNA, the CDR3 is TGTGCCAGCAGTCTGACAGGGACGGCCGGGGAGCTGTTTTTT.

The rearrangement links TRBV7-6 to TRBJ2-5; D unclear. The V end lost 5 bases, the J end lost 5 bases, and 15 bases lay between the germline ends. The CDR3 is 14 residues long. Germline V lookup: CDR1 SGHVS, CDR2 FNYEAQ. The CDR3, as DNA: TGTGCCAGCAGCCCCCTTGCGGCCGGGGAGACCCAGTACTTC. Translation gives CASSPLAAGETQYF.

The chain has TRBV19 and TRBJ2-1, with 15 bases aligning to TRBD2. The CDR3 spans 15 residues. Trimming took 3 bases from V and 7 from J; bases not matched to a gene: 1. The germline V gene has CDR1 LNHDA and CDR2 SQIVND (reference sequence). The CDR3 nucleotides read TGTGCCAGTAGTATCGGACTAGCGGGAGGGAATGAGCAGTTCTTC. It is translated as CASSIGLAGGNEQFF.

The rearrangement uses TRBV6-5 and TRBJ2-1, with D hard to call. This CDR3 has 13 residues. Per the germline V gene, CDR1 is MNHEY and CDR2 is SVGAGI. Trimming took off 7 bases at V and 0 bases at J, with 7 bases between the two ends. The CDR3, as DNA: TGTGCCAGCAAAACCTACTCCTACAATGAGCAGTTCTTC. This encodes CASKTYSYNEQFF.